This T cell receptor beta chain originates from a study of cytomegalovirus exposure and HLA in healthy donors. Study in general: As released early, the data held about 85 million unique TCRs from HLA-typed donors. When fewer than 500 donors were genotyped, about 81% of them were found to fall in the Caucasian-associated ancestry cluster.

The CDR3 totals 11 residues. Germline V gene lookup returns CDR1 DFQATT and CDR2 SNEGSKA (reference sequence). V shed 7 bases and J shed 2 bases, with 7 bases lying between them. The study ran its PCR with 60 Vbeta and 13 Jbeta primers. Produced via immunoSEQ multiplex PCR; TCRdb's table is partial and in-frame only. The sample shows 90,000 or so clones, 70% to 85% of them seen only once. The study's findings and limits: In a later analysis, donors in an Asian-associated ancestry cluster reportedly had fewer N-insertions in productive TCRs than the cohort mean. The authors confirmed in vitro that a few CMV-associated chains were specific for CMV antigens.

Notes on this clone: Its target is unknown.

Source material: PBMCs. The sequence came from a man aged 45-60 years in good health and CMV-seronegative. The chain employs TRBV20-1 and TRBJ2-3; no clear D. The CDR3 nucleotides are TGCAGTGGAGTGTCCACAGATACGCAGTATTTT. Translating it yields CSGVSTDTQYF.